This T cell receptor (beta chain) was observed in a study of cytomegalovirus exposure and HLA in healthy donors. After removal of 0 bases from V and 7 bases from J, the junction contained 9 bases not matched to a gene. CDR1 and CDR2 (germline): SGHRS, YFSETQ. This CDR3 contains 15 residues. The PCR employed 60 Vbeta primers together with 13 Jbeta primers. Produced via immunoSEQ multiplex PCR; TCRdb's table is partial and in-frame only. The sample shows some 140,000 clones, 70% to 80% of them seen only once. This receptor was identified in a female donor in good health and CMV-seropositive. The V and J genes are TRBV5-1 and TRBJ2-7; 8 bases agree with TRBD1. Sequenced input: PBMCs. CDR3: CASSLALGQEGEQYF. CDR3 bases: TGCGCCAGCAGCTTGGCCCTGGGACAGGAAGGGGAGCAGTACTTC.